This T cell receptor beta chain was captured in a study of human T cells and chemical hapten exposure. Background on the study: How much TCR each sample yielded varied, mostly because pooled library volumes differed slightly. Findings of the study overall: Significantly more large CDR3 similarity clusters arose among expanded TCRs than among controls.

Within the library, unique molecular identifiers were attached to each individual cDNA molecule. Authors' methods: The number of TCRs in each sample had a median of 95,638 and spanned roughly 23,224 to 750,000. Each CDR3 protein gets one entry after TCRdb re-called the RACE reads with MiXCR. The V and J calls follow TCRdb's processing rather than the paper's. The table has about 120,000 distinct CDR3 sequences, around 11% seen once; the top ten hold under 2.5%. The time point was: patch test 3, about 24 weeks after DPC sensitization. Treatment described: therapeutic diphenylcyclopropenone sensitization with weekly scalp DPC. This clonotype was detected a few times. Its antigen is unidentified. The CDR3 runs to 12 residues. CDR1 SGHDT and CDR2 YYEEEE come from the germline V gene. V shed 5 bases and J 2 bases; nucleotides not matched to a gene: 1.

The receptor was derived from a woman between 45 and 65 years old with alopecia areata. Some clones in this sample may be carry-over from other donors' samples. Sample: whole blood, taken in connection with sensitization to the hapten diphenylcyclopropenone (DPC). This chain connects TRBV5-6 to TRBJ2-7; TRBD1 matches 7 bases. CDR3 protein: CASSQGAYEQYF. CDR3 bases: TGTGCCAGCAGTCAGGGGGCCTACGAGCAGTACTTC.